This T cell receptor (beta chain) was sequenced during a study of T cells in Graves' hyperthyroidism and ophthalmopathy. Overall study: Peripheral blood samples were taken at initial diagnosis, prior to any treatment.

Between the trimmed V and J ends, which lost 4 bases and 6 bases, there was a span of 12 bases. The CDR3 consists of 13 residues. The germline gives CDR1 SNHLY, CDR2 FYNNEI. Amplified TCR beta CDR3 regions derived from RNA transcripts. HTBI primers were employed in a first-round RT-PCR of the TCR CDR3. TCRdb called the multiplex PCR reads again in MiXCR, with one record for every CDR3 protein. This table holds roughly 800,000 distinct CDR3 sequences, 38% found once. This clonotype was detected ten times or more. Hyperthyroidism, newly diagnosed and lasting under 2 months, affected patients aged 18 to 65. The diagnostic basis comprised clinical symptoms, serum thyroxine and TRAb, thyroid ultrasound and orbital computed tomography. About 10 ml of fresh peripheral blood supplied the PBMCs.

The receptor was isolated from a man between 18 and 29 years old with Graves' hyperthyroidism. V and J are TRBV2 and TRBJ1-1, with D perhaps TRBD1 (5 bases). Sample: blood. This CDR3 is CASSGGGRPEAFF. CDR3 sequence (DNA): TGTGCCAGCAGTGGGGGCGGGCGTCCTGAAGCTTTCTTT.